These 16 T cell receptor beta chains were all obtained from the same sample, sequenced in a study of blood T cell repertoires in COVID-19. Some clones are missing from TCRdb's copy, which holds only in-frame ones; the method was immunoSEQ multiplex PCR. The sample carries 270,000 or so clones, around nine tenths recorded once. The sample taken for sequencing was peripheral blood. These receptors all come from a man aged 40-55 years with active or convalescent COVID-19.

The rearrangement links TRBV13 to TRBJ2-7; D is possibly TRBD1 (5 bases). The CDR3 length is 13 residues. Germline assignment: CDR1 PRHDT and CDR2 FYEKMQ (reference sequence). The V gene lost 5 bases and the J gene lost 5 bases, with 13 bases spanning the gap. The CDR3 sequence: CASSRTRRDEQYF. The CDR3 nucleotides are TGTGCCAGCAGCCGCACCCGCAGGGACGAGCAGTACTTC.

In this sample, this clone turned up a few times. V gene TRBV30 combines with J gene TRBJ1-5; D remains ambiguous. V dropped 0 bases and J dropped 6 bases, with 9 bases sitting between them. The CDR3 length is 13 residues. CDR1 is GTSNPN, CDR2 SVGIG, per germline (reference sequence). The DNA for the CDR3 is TGTGCCTGGAGTGTAAAAGGGAGTCAGCCCCAGCATTTT. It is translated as CAWSVKGSQPQHF.

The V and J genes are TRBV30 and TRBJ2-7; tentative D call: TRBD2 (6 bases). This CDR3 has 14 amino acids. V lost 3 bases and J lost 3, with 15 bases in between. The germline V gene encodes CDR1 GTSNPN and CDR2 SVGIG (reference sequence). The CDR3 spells CAWRRGPGGYEQYF. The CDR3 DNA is TGTGCCTGGAGGAGGGGCCCCGGGGGCTACGAGCAGTACTTC.

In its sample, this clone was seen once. CDR3 protein: CASSLVFNEEKLFF. Written as DNA, the CDR3 is TGTGCCAGCAGCTTGGTGTTTAACGAGGAAAAACTGTTTTTT. The V gene is TRBV5-5, the J gene TRBJ1-4; D call uncertain. The V end lost 0 bases, the J end lost 8 bases, and 11 bases lay between the germline ends. The CDR3 totals 14 residues. Germline V gene data show CDR1 as SGHKS and CDR2 as YYEKEE (reference sequence).

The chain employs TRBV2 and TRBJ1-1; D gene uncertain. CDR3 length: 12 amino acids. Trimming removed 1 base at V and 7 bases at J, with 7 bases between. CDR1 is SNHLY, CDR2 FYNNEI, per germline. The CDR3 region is CASSEDQIEAFF. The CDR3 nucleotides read TGTGCCAGCAGTGAAGATCAGATTGAAGCTTTCTTT.

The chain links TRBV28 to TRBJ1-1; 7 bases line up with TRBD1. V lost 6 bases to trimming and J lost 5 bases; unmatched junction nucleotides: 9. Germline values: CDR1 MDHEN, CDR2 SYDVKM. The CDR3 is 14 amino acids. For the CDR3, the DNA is TGTGCCAGCAGCCCAGGGGGTCTAGGGACTGAAGCTTTCTTT. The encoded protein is CASSPGGLGTEAFF.

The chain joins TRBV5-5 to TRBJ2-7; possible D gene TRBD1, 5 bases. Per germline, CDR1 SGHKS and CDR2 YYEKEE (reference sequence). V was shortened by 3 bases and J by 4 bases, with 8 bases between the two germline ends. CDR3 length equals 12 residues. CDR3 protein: CASSWTFYEQYF. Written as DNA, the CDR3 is TGTGCCAGCAGCTGGACATTTTACGAGCAGTACTTC.

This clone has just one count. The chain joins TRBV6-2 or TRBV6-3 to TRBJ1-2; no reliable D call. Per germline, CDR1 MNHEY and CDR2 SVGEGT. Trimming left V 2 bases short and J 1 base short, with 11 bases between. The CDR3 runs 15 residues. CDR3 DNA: TGTGCCAGCAGTTACGGGGAGATCCTTAACTATGGCTACACCTTC. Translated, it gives CASSYGEILNYGYTF.

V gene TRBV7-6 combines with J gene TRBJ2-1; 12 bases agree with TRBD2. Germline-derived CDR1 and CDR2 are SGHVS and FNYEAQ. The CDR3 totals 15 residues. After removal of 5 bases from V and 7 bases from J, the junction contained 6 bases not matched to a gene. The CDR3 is CASSPTSGGRNEQFF. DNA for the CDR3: TGTGCCAGCAGCCCGACTAGCGGGGGCCGAAATGAGCAGTTCTTC.

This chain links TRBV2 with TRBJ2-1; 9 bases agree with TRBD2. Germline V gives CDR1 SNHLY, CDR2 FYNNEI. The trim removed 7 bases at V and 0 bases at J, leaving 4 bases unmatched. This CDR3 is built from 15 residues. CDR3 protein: CASNAGGSSYNEQFF. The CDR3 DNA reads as TGTGCCAGCAATGCGGGAGGGTCCTCCTACAATGAGCAGTTCTTC.

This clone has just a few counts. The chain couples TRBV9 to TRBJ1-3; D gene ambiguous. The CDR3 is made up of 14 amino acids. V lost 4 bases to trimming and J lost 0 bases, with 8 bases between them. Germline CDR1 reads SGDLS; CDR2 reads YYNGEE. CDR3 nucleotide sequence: TGTGCCAGCAGCCCGGTGTACTCTGGAAACACCATATATTTT. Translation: CASSPVYSGNTIYF.

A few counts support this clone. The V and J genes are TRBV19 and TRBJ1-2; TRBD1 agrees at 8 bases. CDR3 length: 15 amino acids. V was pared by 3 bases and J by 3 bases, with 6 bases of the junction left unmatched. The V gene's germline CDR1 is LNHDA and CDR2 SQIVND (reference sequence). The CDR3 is CASSMEDRVYYGYTF. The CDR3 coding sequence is TGTGCCAGTAGTATGGAGGACAGGGTTTACTATGGCTACACCTTC.

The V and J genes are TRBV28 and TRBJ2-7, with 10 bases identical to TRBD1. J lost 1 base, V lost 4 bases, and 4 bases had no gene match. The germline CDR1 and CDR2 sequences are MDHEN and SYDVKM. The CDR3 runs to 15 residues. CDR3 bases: TGTGCCAGCAGTTCCCGGGACAGGGGATCCTACGAGCAGTACTTC. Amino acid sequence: CASSSRDRGSYEQYF.

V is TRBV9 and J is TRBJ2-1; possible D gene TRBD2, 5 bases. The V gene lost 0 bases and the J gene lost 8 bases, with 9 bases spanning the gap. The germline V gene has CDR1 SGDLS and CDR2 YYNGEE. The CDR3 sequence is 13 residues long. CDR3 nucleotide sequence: TGTGCCAGCAGCGTAGTAACCGGGGATGAGCAGTTCTTC. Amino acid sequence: CASSVVTGDEQFF. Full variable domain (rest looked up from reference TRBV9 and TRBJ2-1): DSGVTQTPKHLITATGQRVTLRCSPRSGDLSVYWYQQSLDQGLQFLIQYYNGEERAKGNILERFSAQQFPDLHSELNLSSLELGDSALYFCASSVVTGDEQFFGPGTRLTVL.

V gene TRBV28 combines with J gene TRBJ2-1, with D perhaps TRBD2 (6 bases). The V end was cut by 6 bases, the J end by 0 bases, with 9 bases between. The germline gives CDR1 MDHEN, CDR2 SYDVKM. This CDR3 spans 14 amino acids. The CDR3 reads CASREGSSYNEQFF. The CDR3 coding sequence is TGTGCCAGCAGGGAGGGCAGCTCCTACAATGAGCAGTTCTTC.

The CDR3 DNA is TGTGCCAGCAGTTACGGAAGACAGGGACCTGAAGCTTTCTTT. Its translation is CASSYGRQGPEAFF. The genes are TRBV6-5 and TRBJ1-1; 7 bases agree with TRBD1. The J segment lost 6 bases and the V segment lost 2 bases, leaving 6 bases of the junction unmatched. This CDR3 is 14 amino acids long. In germline, CDR1 is MNHEY, CDR2 SVGAGI.